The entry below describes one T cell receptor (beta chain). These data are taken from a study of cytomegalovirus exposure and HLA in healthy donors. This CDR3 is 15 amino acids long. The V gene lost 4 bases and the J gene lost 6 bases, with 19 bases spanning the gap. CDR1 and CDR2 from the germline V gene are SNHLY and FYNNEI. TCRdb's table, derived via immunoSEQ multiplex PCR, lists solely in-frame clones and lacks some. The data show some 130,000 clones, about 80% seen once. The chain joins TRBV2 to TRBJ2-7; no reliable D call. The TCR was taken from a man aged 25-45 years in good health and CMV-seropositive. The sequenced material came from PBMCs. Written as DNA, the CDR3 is TGTGCCAGCAGTGGTGCAGGTACCGGCCTCGCCGAGCAGTACTTC. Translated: CASSGAGTGLAEQYF.